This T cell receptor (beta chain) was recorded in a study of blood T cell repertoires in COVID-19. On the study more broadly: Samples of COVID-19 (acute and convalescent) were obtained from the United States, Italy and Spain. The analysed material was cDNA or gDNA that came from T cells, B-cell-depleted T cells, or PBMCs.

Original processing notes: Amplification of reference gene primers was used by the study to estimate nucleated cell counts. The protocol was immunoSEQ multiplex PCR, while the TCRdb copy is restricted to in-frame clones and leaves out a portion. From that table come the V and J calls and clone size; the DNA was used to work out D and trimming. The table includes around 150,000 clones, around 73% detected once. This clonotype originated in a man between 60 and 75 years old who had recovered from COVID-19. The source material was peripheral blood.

This chain's CDR3 is CASTALDRPYNEQFF. The CDR3, as DNA: TGTGCCAGTACCGCCTTGGACAGGCCATACAATGAGCAGTTCTTC. The chain combines TRBV19 with TRBJ2-1; 7 bases agree with TRBD1. Trimming at V came to 7 bases and at J to 4 bases, leaving 10 bases not matched to a gene. Germline assignment: CDR1 LNHDA and CDR2 SQIVND (reference sequence). This CDR3 spans 15 amino acids.